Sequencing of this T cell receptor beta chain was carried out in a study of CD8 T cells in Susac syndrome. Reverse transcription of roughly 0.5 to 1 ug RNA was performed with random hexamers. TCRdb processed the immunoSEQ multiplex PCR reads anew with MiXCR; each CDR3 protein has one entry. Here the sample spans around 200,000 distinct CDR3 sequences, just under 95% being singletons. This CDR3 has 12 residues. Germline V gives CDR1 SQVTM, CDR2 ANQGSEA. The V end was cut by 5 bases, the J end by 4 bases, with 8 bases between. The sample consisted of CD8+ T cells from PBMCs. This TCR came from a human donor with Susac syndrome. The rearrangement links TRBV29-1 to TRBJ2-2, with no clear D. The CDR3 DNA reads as TGCAGCGTTTCGCTGTCCACCGGGGAGCTGTTTTTT. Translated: CSVSLSTGELFF.